This T cell receptor beta chain was found in a study of PD-L1 blockade in urothelial cancer. Study-wide results and limits: Durable benefit accompanied greater 3-week expansion of tumor-associated blood clones. Better progression-free and overall survival followed lower pretreatment blood clonality.

Of note for this clone: The antigen is undetermined.

Time point indicated: peripheral blood 6 weeks after treatment start. Spiked synthetic TCR analogs estimated absolute template abundance per PCR. Measured with immunoSEQ multiplex PCR; TCRdb has only the in-frame clones, and not every one. This table holds some 30,000 clones, 79% found once. The sequences come from PBMCs, collected around atezolizumab (anti-PD-L1) treatment. The origin of this receptor is a man between 65 and 85 years old with urothelial cancer.

The CDR3 reads CASSLGAREAFF. CDR3 DNA sequence: TGTGCCAGCAGCTTAGGGGCCAGGGAAGCTTTCTTT. This chain connects TRBV11-3 to TRBJ1-1; D is unclear. Trimming removed 1 base at V and 8 bases at J, with 8 bases between. CDR1 is SGHNT, CDR2 YENEEA, per germline. CDR3 length: 12 amino acids.